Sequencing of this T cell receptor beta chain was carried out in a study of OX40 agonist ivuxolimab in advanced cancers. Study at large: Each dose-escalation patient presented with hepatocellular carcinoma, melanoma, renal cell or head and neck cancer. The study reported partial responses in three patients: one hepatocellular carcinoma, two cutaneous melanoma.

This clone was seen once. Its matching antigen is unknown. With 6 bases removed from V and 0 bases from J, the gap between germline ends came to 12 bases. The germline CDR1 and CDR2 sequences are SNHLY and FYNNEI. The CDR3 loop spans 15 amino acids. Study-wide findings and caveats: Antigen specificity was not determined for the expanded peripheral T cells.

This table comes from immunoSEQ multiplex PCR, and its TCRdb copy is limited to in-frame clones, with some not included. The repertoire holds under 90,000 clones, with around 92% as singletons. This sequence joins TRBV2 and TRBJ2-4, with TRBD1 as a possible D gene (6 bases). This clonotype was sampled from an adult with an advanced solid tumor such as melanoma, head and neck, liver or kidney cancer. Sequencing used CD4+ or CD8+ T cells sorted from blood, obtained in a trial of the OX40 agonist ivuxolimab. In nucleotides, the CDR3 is TGTGCCAGCAGACGACAGGCGCTAGCCAAAAACATTCAGTACTTC. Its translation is CASRRQALAKNIQYF.